The rows below give T cell receptor beta chains drawn from one sample of a study of blood T cells in healthy people across ages. TCRdb reanalysed the 5' RACE reads using MiXCR and keeps one entry per CDR3 protein. Of approximately 1,000,000 distinct CDR3 sequences in the sample, under 45% were seen once. The sample taken for sequencing was blood. The receptors were sampled from a woman in her sixties in good health. Each CDR3 is given with its conserved first and last residue. The D gene is left open where the match is weak. Some rows have no size entry. The others give once, few or many, or a class for an expanded clone.

TRBD2	TRBV6-5	few	TRBJ2-3	CASTYYSSAGASLRISTDTQYF	TGTGCCAGCACCTACTACAGTTCCGCGGGAGCCTCGCTCCGAATCAGCACAGATACGCAGTATTTT
TRBD1	TRBV6-5	.	TRBJ2-7	CASTPGQGFYEQYF	TGTGCCAGCACCCCGGGACAGGGGTTCTACGAGCAGTACTTC
.	TRBV27	few	TRBJ2-7	CASSPTFSYEQYF	TGTGCCAGCAGCCCCACTTTCTCCTACGAGCAGTACTTC
.	TRBV9	.	TRBJ1-1	CASTGKGGSGTEAFF	TGTGCCAGCACCGGCAAGGGGGGGTCCGGGACTGAAGCTTTCTTT
TRBD2	TRBV28	.	TRBJ2-1	CASTHRGLDFANEQFF	TGTGCCAGCACCCATAGGGGACTAGATTTCGCCAATGAGCAGTTCTTC
.	TRBV7-9	.	TRBJ2-6	CASSVGLGANVLTF	TGTGCCTCCAGTGTGGGGCTGGGCGCCAACGTCCTGACTTTC
TRBD1	TRBV27	.	TRBJ2-7	CASRERQGRAYEQYF	TGTGCCAGCAGAGAGAGACAGGGGCGTGCCTACGAGCAGTACTTC
TRBD1	TRBV28	.	TRBJ2-7	CASIWGTGRVDEQYF	TGTGCCAGCATCTGGGGGACAGGGAGAGTGGACGAGCAGTACTTC
.	TRBV7-9	.	TRBJ1-1	CASSLMQGNTEAFF	TGTGCCAGCAGCTTAATGCAGGGGAACACTGAAGCTTTCTTT
TRBD2	TRBV7-8	.	TRBJ2-7	CASSARTSGEQYF	TGTGCCAGCAGCGCACGGACTAGCGGCGAGCAGTACTTC
.	TRBV5-1	.	TRBJ2-7	CASSAGWSDEQYF	TGCGCCAGCAGCGCAGGTTGGAGTGACGAGCAGTACTTC
.	TRBV20-1	.	TRBJ2-5	CSARDTSRGETQYF	TGCAGTGCTAGGGATACTAGCAGGGGAGAGACCCAGTACTTC
.	TRBV5-1	few	TRBJ2-4	CASSSEVRTLDIQYF	TGCGCCAGCAGCTCGGAGGTCCGGACATTGGACATTCAGTACTTC
TRBD1	TRBV24-1	.	TRBJ2-3	CATSDPGRPGGDTQYF	TGTGCCACCAGTGACCCTGGACGGCCAGGGGGAGATACGCAGTATTTT
.	TRBV10-3	many	TRBJ2-7	CAISEGLISYEQYF	TGTGCCATCAGCGAGGGACTGATCTCCTACGAGCAGTACTTC
.	TRBV25-1	.	TRBJ2-1	CASTQASEITSYNEQFF	TGTGCCAGCACCCAGGCTAGCGAGATTACCTCCTACAATGAGCAGTTCTTC
TRBD2	TRBV9	.	TRBJ2-5	CASSVATGSGSETQYF	TGTGCCAGCAGCGTAGCGACAGGTAGCGGGAGTGAGACCCAGTACTTC
.	TRBV25-1	many	TRBJ2-4	CASSEIRPEYF	TGTGCCAGCAGTGAGATCCGACCCGAGTACTTC
.	TRBV2	.	TRBJ1-1	CASKIGWNTEAFF	TGTGCCAGCAAAATAGGGTGGAACACTGAAGCTTTCTTT
TRBD1	TRBV5-1	.	TRBJ2-7	CASRVDRGNPYEQYF	TGCGCCAGCAGGGTTGACAGGGGGAATCCCTACGAGCAGTACTTC
.	TRBV7-8	.	TRBJ1-1	CASSLGGSMNTEAFF	TGTGCCAGCAGCTTAGGCGGCAGCATGAACACTGAAGCTTTCTTT
TRBD2	TRBV10-3	few	TRBJ2-5	CAISDIASGRALEETQYF	TGTGCCATCAGTGACATCGCTAGCGGGAGGGCCCTTGAAGAGACCCAGTACTTC
TRBD1	TRBV20-1	few	TRBJ2-7	CSATSFGTGTTYEQYF	TGCAGTGCAACGAGCTTCGGGACAGGGACCACCTACGAGCAGTACTTC
TRBD1	TRBV24-1	.	TRBJ2-5	CATSGSDRVQETQYF	TGTGCCACCAGTGGTTCAGACAGGGTGCAAGAGACCCAGTACTTC
.	TRBV20-1	.	TRBJ2-3	CSALSGGFTDTQYF	TGCAGTGCCCTTAGCGGAGGGTTCACAGATACGCAGTATTTT
.	TRBV20-1	few	TRBJ2-3	CSARRGMPDTQYF	TGCAGTGCTAGGCGCGGGATGCCAGATACGCAGTATTTT
.	TRBV5-6	.	TRBJ2-6	CASSLAYKTTPTGANVLTF	TGTGCCAGCAGCTTGGCCTATAAGACGACACCCACTGGGGCCAACGTCCTGACTTTC
.	TRBV7-2	.	TRBJ2-1	CASSKTSAVSYNEQFF	TGTGCCAGCAGTAAGACGTCAGCGGTCTCCTACAATGAGCAGTTCTTC
TRBD2	TRBV2	.	TRBJ2-7	CASSGTSGRRPYNEQYF	TGTGCCAGCTCAGGGACTAGCGGGAGGCGCCCCTACAATGAGCAGTACTTC
TRBD2	TRBV6-5	.	TRBJ2-7	CASSDGEGTYEQYF	TGTGCCAGCAGTGACGGGGAGGGGACCTACGAGCAGTACTTC
.	TRBV12-3/TRBV12-4	.	TRBJ1-2	CASSLVEAYGYTF	TGTGCCAGCAGTTTAGTGGAAGCCTATGGCTACACCTTC
.	TRBV7-2	few	TRBJ2-4	CASSLYRTTKNIQYF	TGTGCCAGCAGCTTGTACAGGACGACCAAAAACATTCAGTACTTC
.	TRBV30	few	TRBJ1-5	CAWSKSYNQPQHF	TGTGCCTGGAGTAAGTCCTACAATCAGCCCCAGCATTTT
.	TRBV7-2	many	TRBJ2-1	CASSGLGKSEQFF	TGTGCCAGCAGCGGTTTGGGGAAGAGTGAGCAGTTCTTC
.	TRBV5-1	.	TRBJ2-7	CASSFGGDLSYEQYF	TGCGCCAGCAGCTTCGGGGGAGACCTGTCCTACGAGCAGTACTTC
.	TRBV12-3/TRBV12-4	.	TRBJ2-2	CASSFPVAGGSFPGELFF	TGTGCCAGCAGTTTCCCGGTGGCCGGTGGAAGTTTCCCCGGGGAGCTGTTTTTT
TRBD1	TRBV6-4	.	TRBJ2-7	CASSTETGGIYEQYF	TGTGCCAGCAGTACCGAGACAGGGGGTATCTACGAGCAGTACTTC
.	TRBV7-9	.	TRBJ1-2	CASSFPAVPIGYTF	TGTGCCAGCAGCTTTCCCGCGGTCCCTATTGGCTACACCTTC